The clone carrying this TCR beta chain was seen a handful of times. As yet, its antigen is unknown. With V trimmed by 5 bases and J by 6 bases, 8 bases remained unmatched. The CDR3 consists of 14 residues. Germline loops: CDR1 SGHTA, CDR2 FQGTGA. This entry comes from a study of T-cell memory formation after mild COVID-19. Study background: Largely donor-specific TCR clusters were found.

TCRalpha and TCRbeta libraries used 5'RACE with constant-segment primers and UMIs. TCRdb itself ran the 5' RACE reads through MiXCR, one entry per CDR3 protein. The sample lists approximately 300,000 distinct CDR3 sequences, less than 20% occurring once. General study findings and limits: Second-wave clones reaching peak frequency on day 37 lacked confirmed SARS-CoV-2 specificity. Balance between CD4 and CD8 was seen in clones contracting day 15 to 85, and a CD4+ lean was seen in later expanders.

The chain is built from TRBV7-3 and TRBJ2-5; 8 nucleotides match TRBD2. The sequence was obtained from a man between 18 and 29 years old who had mild COVID-19 (a few samples of this study predate the infection). Cell type and time point are not known. Sequencing was performed on PBMCs or a T cell subset sorted from them (not recorded which). The CDR3 DNA sequence: TGTGCCAGCAGCAACGGGGGGGCCGGGCAGACCCAGTACTTC. Its translation is CASSNGGAGQTQYF.